These T cell receptor beta chains were read from a single sample in a study of T cell changes during pregnancy in multiple sclerosis. The protocol was immunoSEQ multiplex PCR, while the TCRdb copy is restricted to in-frame clones and leaves out a portion. The profile shows 50,000 to 80,000 clones, roughly nine tenths of them singletons. The specimen comprised CD8+ T cells from peripheral blood mononuclear cells, sampled before pregnancy. Receptors were obtained from a female donor with multiple sclerosis, enrolled in a pregnancy study. Both conserved end residues are part of each CDR3. D genes are given only for firm matches. Where a row states a size, it is once, few, many or the class of an expanded clone; other rows omit it.

cdr3_aa: CASSPPGIGPQGIDEQFF; cdr3_nt: TGTGCCAGCTCACCACCGGGAATCGGCCCCCAGGGGATCGATGAGCAGTTCTTC; d_call: -; v_call: TRBV18; clone_size: -; j_call: TRBJ2-1
cdr3_aa: CASSRGTSGGGTDTQYF; cdr3_nt: TGCGCCAGCAGTCGAGGGACTAGCGGGGGGGGCACAGATACGCAGTATTTT; d_call: TRBD2; v_call: TRBV5-1; clone_size: -; j_call: TRBJ2-3
cdr3_aa: CASSLSPARFNEQFF; cdr3_nt: TGTGCCAGCAGTTTATCTCCCGCTAGATTCAATGAGCAGTTCTTC; d_call: -; v_call: TRBV27; clone_size: -; j_call: TRBJ2-1
cdr3_aa: CASSPSGGLDEQYF; cdr3_nt: TGTGCCAGCAGCCCGAGCGGGGGTCTCGACGAGCAGTACTTC; d_call: TRBD2; v_call: TRBV7-6; clone_size: -; j_call: TRBJ2-7
cdr3_aa: CASSQPRDRYLFKLFF; cdr3_nt: TGCGCCAGCAGCCAACCCCGCGACAGATACTTGTTCAAACTGTTTTTT; d_call: -; v_call: TRBV4-1; clone_size: few; j_call: TRBJ1-4
cdr3_aa: CASSPQGEQPQHF; cdr3_nt: TGTGCCAGCAGCCCACAGGGGGAACAGCCCCAGCATTTT; d_call: TRBD1; v_call: TRBV7-6; clone_size: -; j_call: TRBJ1-5
cdr3_aa: CASSHRDRQNEAFF; cdr3_nt: TGTGCCAGCAGCCACCGGGACAGACAGAATGAAGCTTTCTTT; d_call: TRBD1; v_call: TRBV11-3; clone_size: many; j_call: TRBJ1-1
cdr3_aa: CASSMISRGNQPQHF; cdr3_nt: TGTGCCAGTAGTATGATATCGAGGGGCAATCAGCCCCAGCATTTT; d_call: -; v_call: TRBV19; clone_size: -; j_call: TRBJ1-5
cdr3_aa: CASSPDGYRVSNSYEQYF; cdr3_nt: TGTGCCAGCTCACCTGACGGATACAGGGTGAGCAACTCCTACGAGCAGTACTTC; d_call: -; v_call: TRBV18; clone_size: -; j_call: TRBJ2-7
cdr3_aa: CATATGNYGYTF; cdr3_nt: TGTGCCACTGCTACAGGAAACTATGGCTACACCTTC; d_call: -; v_call: TRBV15; clone_size: few; j_call: TRBJ1-2
cdr3_aa: CASRSITGELFF; cdr3_nt: TGTGCCAGCAGGAGTATCACCGGGGAGCTGTTTTTT; d_call: -; v_call: TRBV9; clone_size: -; j_call: TRBJ2-2
cdr3_aa: CASSPPRGSNTEAFF; cdr3_nt: TGCGCCAGCAGTCCCCCCCGAGGGTCGAACACTGAAGCTTTCTTT; d_call: -; v_call: TRBV5-1; clone_size: -; j_call: TRBJ1-1
cdr3_aa: CASSDLNDRGLVTIYF; cdr3_nt: TGTGCCAGCAGTGATCTAAACGACAGGGGCCTTGTCACCATATATTTT; d_call: TRBD1; v_call: TRBV25-1; clone_size: -; j_call: TRBJ1-3
cdr3_aa: CASSLWTGMYEQFF; cdr3_nt: TGTGCCAGCAGTTTATGGACAGGGATGTATGAGCAGTTCTTC; d_call: TRBD1; v_call: TRBV27; clone_size: -; j_call: TRBJ2-1
cdr3_aa: CASSEGLGYEQYF; cdr3_nt: TGTGCCAGCAGCGAGGGTTTGGGCTACGAGCAGTACTTC; d_call: -; v_call: TRBV7-3; clone_size: -; j_call: TRBJ2-7
cdr3_aa: CASSQGSGVEAFF; cdr3_nt: TGTGCCAGCAGCCAAGGGTCAGGGGTAGAGGCTTTCTTT; d_call: -; v_call: TRBV7-3; clone_size: few; j_call: TRBJ1-1
cdr3_aa: CASSSRLAGGDETQYF; cdr3_nt: TGTGCCAGCAGCTCAAGACTAGCGGGGGGCGATGAGACCCAGTACTTC; d_call: TRBD2; v_call: TRBV11-2; clone_size: few; j_call: TRBJ2-5
cdr3_aa: CATSYRTGQSPLHF; cdr3_nt: TGTGCCACCTCCTATCGGACAGGGCAATCACCCCTCCACTTT; d_call: TRBD1; v_call: TRBV5-4; clone_size: -; j_call: TRBJ1-6
cdr3_aa: CASSVGGGDYGYTF; cdr3_nt: TGTGCCAGCAGCGTAGGAGGGGGCGATTATGGCTACACCTTC; d_call: TRBD1; v_call: TRBV9; clone_size: -; j_call: TRBJ1-2
cdr3_aa: CASSPRNTEAFF; cdr3_nt: TGTGCCAGCTCACCTAGGAACACTGAAGCTTTCTTT; d_call: -; v_call: TRBV18; clone_size: -; j_call: TRBJ1-1
cdr3_aa: CASSTSPQLPTEAFF; cdr3_nt: TGTGCCAGCAGCACGTCCCCACAGTTACCCACTGAAGCTTTCTTT; d_call: -; v_call: TRBV27; clone_size: few; j_call: TRBJ1-1
cdr3_aa: CASSLGPFLQATNEKLFF; cdr3_nt: TGTGCCAGCAGCTTAGGGCCCTTCCTACAGGCAACTAATGAAAAACTGTTTTTT; d_call: -; v_call: TRBV11-2; clone_size: -; j_call: TRBJ1-4
cdr3_aa: CASSDRLAELTDTQYF; cdr3_nt: TGTGCCAGCAGTGATCGGCTAGCGGAGCTCACAGATACGCAGTATTTT; d_call: TRBD2; v_call: TRBV2; clone_size: -; j_call: TRBJ2-3
cdr3_aa: CASSSTGVMDTEAFF; cdr3_nt: TGCGCCAGCAGCTCAACAGGGGTAATGGACACTGAAGCTTTCTTT; d_call: TRBD1; v_call: TRBV5-1; clone_size: -; j_call: TRBJ1-1
cdr3_aa: CASSQDGEAGLWSDEQFF; cdr3_nt: TGCGCCAGCAGCCAAGATGGAGAGGCGGGACTCTGGTCGGATGAGCAGTTCTTC; d_call: -; v_call: TRBV4-1; clone_size: -; j_call: TRBJ2-1
cdr3_aa: CSASGGLANEQFF; cdr3_nt: TGCAGCGCTAGCGGGGGCCTTGCCAATGAGCAGTTCTTC; d_call: TRBD2; v_call: TRBV29-1; clone_size: -; j_call: TRBJ2-1
cdr3_aa: CASSFGQEGNYGYTF; cdr3_nt: TGTGCCAGCAGTTTTGGGCAGGAGGGTAACTATGGCTACACCTTC; d_call: -; v_call: TRBV27; clone_size: -; j_call: TRBJ1-2
cdr3_aa: CATSRDGGVLGGYTF; cdr3_nt: TGTGCCACCAGCAGAGATGGGGGCGTGCTAGGTGGCTACACCTTC; d_call: -; v_call: TRBV15; clone_size: -; j_call: TRBJ1-2
cdr3_aa: CASSLSLETGRRDPSYNEQFF; cdr3_nt: TGTGCCAGCAGCTTATCCCTCGAGACAGGGCGAAGGGACCCTTCCTACAATGAGCAGTTCTTC; d_call: TRBD1; v_call: TRBV7-8; clone_size: -; j_call: TRBJ2-1
cdr3_aa: CASSYSGTLAGDTQYF; cdr3_nt: TGTGCCAGCAGCTACTCCGGGACTTTAGCTGGAGATACGCAGTATTTT; d_call: -; v_call: TRBV7-9; clone_size: -; j_call: TRBJ2-3
cdr3_aa: CASSFPTGGAEDTQYF; cdr3_nt: TGTGCCAGCAGCTTCCCGACAGGGGGCGCGGAAGATACGCAGTATTTT; d_call: TRBD1; v_call: TRBV5-5; clone_size: few; j_call: TRBJ2-3
cdr3_aa: CASRFQHATNEKLFF; cdr3_nt: TGTGCAAGTCGCTTTCAACATGCAACTAATGAAAAACTGTTTTTT; d_call: -; v_call: TRBV12-2; clone_size: -; j_call: TRBJ1-4
cdr3_aa: CASSEVDFPTYEQYF; cdr3_nt: TGTGCCAGCAGTGAAGTTGACTTCCCCACCTACGAGCAGTACTTC; d_call: -; v_call: TRBV6-1; clone_size: -; j_call: TRBJ2-7
cdr3_aa: CASSQDRSGGNYGYTF; cdr3_nt: TGCGCCAGCAGCCAAGATCGCTCGGGAGGTAACTATGGCTACACCTTC; d_call: -; v_call: TRBV4-1; clone_size: -; j_call: TRBJ1-2
cdr3_aa: CASIPTGDADTQYF; cdr3_nt: TGTGCCAGCATCCCGACAGGGGATGCAGATACGCAGTATTTT; d_call: TRBD1; v_call: TRBV6-1; clone_size: -; j_call: TRBJ2-3
cdr3_aa: CASSVTGDPNTEAFF; cdr3_nt: TGTGCCAGCAGCGTGACAGGGGACCCGAACACTGAAGCTTTCTTT; d_call: TRBD1; v_call: TRBV9; clone_size: -; j_call: TRBJ1-1
cdr3_aa: CASSLVTGVHEQYF; cdr3_nt: TGTGCCAGCAGCTTAGTAACGGGGGTCCACGAGCAGTACTTC; d_call: -; v_call: TRBV11-2; clone_size: -; j_call: TRBJ2-7
cdr3_aa: CAWSRSGVNEQFF; cdr3_nt: TGTGCCTGGAGTAGGTCAGGGGTTAATGAGCAGTTCTTC; d_call: -; v_call: TRBV30; clone_size: -; j_call: TRBJ2-1
cdr3_aa: CASSQDLSQGQEFF; cdr3_nt: TGCGCCAGCAGCCAAGATCTGTCTCAAGGCCAGGAGTTCTTC; d_call: -; v_call: TRBV4-1; clone_size: -; j_call: TRBJ2-1
cdr3_aa: CASSEFQGNYEQYF; cdr3_nt: TGTGCCAGCAGTGAATTTCAGGGGAACTACGAGCAGTACTTC; d_call: -; v_call: TRBV6-1; clone_size: -; j_call: TRBJ2-7
cdr3_aa: CASSTTGEGTEAFF; cdr3_nt: TGTGCCAGCAGTACGACCGGGGAGGGCACTGAAGCTTTCTTT; d_call: -; v_call: TRBV28; clone_size: -; j_call: TRBJ1-1
cdr3_aa: CACNSRLAGRLETQYF; cdr3_nt: TGTGCCTGCAACTCTAGACTAGCGGGGAGATTAGAGACCCAGTACTTC; d_call: TRBD2; v_call: TRBV5-4; clone_size: -; j_call: TRBJ2-5
cdr3_aa: CASSAHQVDKGYTEAFF; cdr3_nt: TGTGCCAGCAGTGCTCACCAGGTAGACAAAGGCTACACTGAAGCTTTCTTT; d_call: -; v_call: TRBV27; clone_size: -; j_call: TRBJ1-1
cdr3_aa: CASSYSIDSSNEQFF; cdr3_nt: TGTGCCAGCAGTTACTCAATAGACTCCTCCAATGAGCAGTTCTTC; d_call: -; v_call: TRBV6-5; clone_size: -; j_call: TRBJ2-1
cdr3_aa: CASSPDGTMNTGELFF; cdr3_nt: TGTGCCAGCAGTCCTGACGGGACAATGAACACCGGGGAGCTGTTTTTT; d_call: -; v_call: TRBV13; clone_size: -; j_call: TRBJ2-2
cdr3_aa: CASRPGAGGSWTLHF; cdr3_nt: TGTGCCAGTAGGCCTGGGGCAGGGGGCAGCTGGACCCTCCACTTT; d_call: TRBD1; v_call: TRBV19; clone_size: -; j_call: TRBJ1-6
cdr3_aa: CAWSFSSGGYEQYF; cdr3_nt: TGTGCCTGGAGTTTCTCTAGCGGGGGCTACGAGCAGTACTTC; d_call: TRBD2; v_call: TRBV30; clone_size: -; j_call: TRBJ2-7
cdr3_aa: CAISSGTSGTVPSYEQYF; cdr3_nt: TGTGCCATCAGTTCCGGGACTAGCGGGACTGTACCCTCCTACGAGCAGTACTTC; d_call: TRBD2; v_call: TRBV10-3; clone_size: -; j_call: TRBJ2-7
cdr3_aa: CSVEGSTARGEGYTF; cdr3_nt: TGCAGCGTTGAAGGATCGACGGCCAGGGGGGAAGGCTACACCTTC; d_call: TRBD1; v_call: TRBV29-1; clone_size: -; j_call: TRBJ1-2
cdr3_aa: CASSGTGPQPQHF; cdr3_nt: TGCGCCAGCAGTGGGACAGGCCCTCAGCCCCAGCATTTT; d_call: TRBD1; v_call: TRBV23-1; clone_size: -; j_call: TRBJ1-5
cdr3_aa: CASSIQGFEQFF; cdr3_nt: TGTGCCAGTAGTATCCAGGGGTTCGAGCAGTTCTTC; d_call: -; v_call: TRBV19; clone_size: -; j_call: TRBJ2-1
cdr3_aa: CASSLIGGTNEQFF; cdr3_nt: TGTGCCAGCAGCTTAATCGGTGGGACAAATGAGCAGTTCTTC; d_call: -; v_call: TRBV7-3; clone_size: -; j_call: TRBJ2-1
cdr3_aa: CASRFHTDSPVYEQYF; cdr3_nt: TGCGCCAGCAGGTTCCACACGGACAGCCCAGTCTACGAGCAGTACTTC; d_call: -; v_call: TRBV5-1; clone_size: -; j_call: TRBJ2-7
cdr3_aa: CASSESRSPGWGEQFF; cdr3_nt: TGCGCCAGCAGTGAGTCCCGCAGCCCGGGATGGGGTGAGCAGTTCTTC; d_call: -; v_call: TRBV10-1; clone_size: -; j_call: TRBJ2-1